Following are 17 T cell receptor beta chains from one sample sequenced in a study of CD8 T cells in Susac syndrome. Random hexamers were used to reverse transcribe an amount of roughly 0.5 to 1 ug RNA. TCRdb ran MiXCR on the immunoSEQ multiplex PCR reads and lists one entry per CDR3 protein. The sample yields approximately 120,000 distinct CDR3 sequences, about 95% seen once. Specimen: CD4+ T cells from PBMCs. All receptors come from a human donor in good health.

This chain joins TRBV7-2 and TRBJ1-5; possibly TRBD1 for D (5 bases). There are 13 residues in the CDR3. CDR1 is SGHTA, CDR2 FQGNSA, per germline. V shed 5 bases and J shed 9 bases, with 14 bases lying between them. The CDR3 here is CASSVGGLTPQHF. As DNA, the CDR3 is TGTGCCAGCAGCGTGGGGGGGTTGACGCCCCAGCATTTT.

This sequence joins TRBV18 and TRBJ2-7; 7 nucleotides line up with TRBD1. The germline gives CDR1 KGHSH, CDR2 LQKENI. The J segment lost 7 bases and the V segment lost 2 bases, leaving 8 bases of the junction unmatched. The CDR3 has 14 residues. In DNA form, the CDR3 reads TGTGCCAGCTCACCAACAGGGGATCAACGGGAGCAGTACTTC. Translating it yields CASSPTGDQREQYF.

CDR3 DNA: TGTGCCACCCTAGCTAAGTCTATGAATGAGCAGTTCTTC. It is translated as CATLAKSMNEQFF. The rearrangement joins TRBV19 to TRBJ2-1, with D tentatively TRBD2 (5 bases). There are 13 residues in the CDR3. CDR1 LNHDA and CDR2 SQIVND come from the germline V gene (reference sequence). V shed 10 bases and J shed 7 bases, with 17 bases lying between them.

The CDR3 DNA reads as TGTGCCAGCAGTCGGACTAGCGGGAGGCGGGAGACCCAGTACTTC. Encoded protein: CASSRTSGRRETQYF. The chain joins TRBV2 to TRBJ2-5; the match to TRBD2 covers 14 bases. CDR1 and CDR2 (germline): SNHLY, FYNNEI. After removal of 5 bases from V and 5 bases from J, the junction contained 4 bases not matched to a gene. The CDR3 runs to 15 residues.

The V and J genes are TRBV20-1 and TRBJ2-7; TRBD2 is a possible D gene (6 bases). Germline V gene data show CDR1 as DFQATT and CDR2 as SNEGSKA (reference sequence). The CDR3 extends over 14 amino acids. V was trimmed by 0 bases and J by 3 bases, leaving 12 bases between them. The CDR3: CSARDLRGIYEQYF. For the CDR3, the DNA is TGCAGTGCTAGAGATCTACGGGGGATCTACGAGCAGTACTTC.

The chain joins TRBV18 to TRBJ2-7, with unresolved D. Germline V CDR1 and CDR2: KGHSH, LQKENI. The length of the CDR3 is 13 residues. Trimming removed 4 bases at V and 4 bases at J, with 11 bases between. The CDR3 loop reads CASSLQQLYEQYF. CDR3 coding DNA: TGTGCCAGCTCACTACAACAGTTGTACGAGCAGTACTTC.

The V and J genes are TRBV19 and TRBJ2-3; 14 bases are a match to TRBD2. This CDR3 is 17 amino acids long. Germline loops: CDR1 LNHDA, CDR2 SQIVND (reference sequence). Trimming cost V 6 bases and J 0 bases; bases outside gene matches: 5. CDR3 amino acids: CASRGLAGGISTDTQYF. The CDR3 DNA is TGTGCCAGTAGAGGACTAGCGGGAGGAATTAGCACAGATACGCAGTATTTT.

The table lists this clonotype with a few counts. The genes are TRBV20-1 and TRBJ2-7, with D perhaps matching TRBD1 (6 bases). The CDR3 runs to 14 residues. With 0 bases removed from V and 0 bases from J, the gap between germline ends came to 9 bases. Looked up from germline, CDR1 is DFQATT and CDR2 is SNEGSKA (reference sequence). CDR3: CSARDQGYSYEQYF. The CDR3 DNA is TGCAGTGCTAGAGATCAGGGGTACTCCTACGAGCAGTACTTC.

In nucleotides, the CDR3 is TGTGCCAGCAGGGCCGATTATGACGAGCAGTACTTC. Protein sequence: CASRADYDEQYF. The rearrangement uses TRBV2 and TRBJ2-7; no clear D. The V and J ends lost 6 bases and 5 bases respectively, with 11 bases between them. Germline assignment: CDR1 SNHLY and CDR2 FYNNEI. This CDR3 is 12 amino acids long.

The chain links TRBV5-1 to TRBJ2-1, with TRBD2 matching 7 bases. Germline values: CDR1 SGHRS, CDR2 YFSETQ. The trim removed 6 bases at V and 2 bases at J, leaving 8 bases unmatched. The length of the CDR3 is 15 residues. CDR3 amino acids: CASKLRGETYNEQFF. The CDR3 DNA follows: TGCGCCAGCAAGCTCCGGGGGGAGACCTACAATGAGCAGTTCTTC.

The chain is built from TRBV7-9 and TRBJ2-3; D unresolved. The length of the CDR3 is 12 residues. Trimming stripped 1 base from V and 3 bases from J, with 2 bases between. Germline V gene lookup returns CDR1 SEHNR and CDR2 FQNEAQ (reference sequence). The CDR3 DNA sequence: TGTGCCAGCAGCTTAGAAACAGATACGCAGTATTTT. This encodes CASSLETDTQYF. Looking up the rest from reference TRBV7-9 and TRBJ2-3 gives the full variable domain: DTGVSQNPRHKITKRGQNVTFRCDPISEHNRLYWYRQTLGQGPEFLTYFQNEAQLEKSRLLSDRFSAERPKGSFSTLEIQRTEQGDSAMYLCASSLETDTQYFGPGTRLTVL.

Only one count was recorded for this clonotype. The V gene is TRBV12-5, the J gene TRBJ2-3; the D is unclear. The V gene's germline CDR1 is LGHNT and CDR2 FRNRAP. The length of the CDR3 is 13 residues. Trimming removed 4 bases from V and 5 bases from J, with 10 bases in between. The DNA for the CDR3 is TGTGCTAGTGGTTCCCTCTTTCGAGATACGCAGTATTTT. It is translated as CASGSLFRDTQYF.

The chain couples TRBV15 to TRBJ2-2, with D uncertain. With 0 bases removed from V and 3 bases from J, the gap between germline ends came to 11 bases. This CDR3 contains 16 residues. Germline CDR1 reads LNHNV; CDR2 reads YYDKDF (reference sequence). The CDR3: CATSRDLGTYTGELFF. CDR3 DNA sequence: TGTGCCACCAGCAGAGATCTCGGCACCTACACCGGGGAGCTGTTTTTT.

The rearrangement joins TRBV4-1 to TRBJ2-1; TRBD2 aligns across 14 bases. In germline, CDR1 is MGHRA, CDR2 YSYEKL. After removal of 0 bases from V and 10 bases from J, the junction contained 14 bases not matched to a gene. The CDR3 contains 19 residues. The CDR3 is CASSQEVLAGLAGGREQFF. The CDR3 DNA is TGCGCCAGCAGCCAAGAGGTCCTAGCTGGACTAGCGGGAGGAAGAGAGCAGTTCTTC.

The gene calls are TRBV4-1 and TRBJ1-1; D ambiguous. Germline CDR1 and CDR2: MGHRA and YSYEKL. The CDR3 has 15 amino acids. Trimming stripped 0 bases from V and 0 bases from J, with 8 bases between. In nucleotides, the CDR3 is TGCGCCAGCAGCCAAGAGGCGAACCTGAACACTGAAGCTTTCTTT. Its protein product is CASSQEANLNTEAFF.

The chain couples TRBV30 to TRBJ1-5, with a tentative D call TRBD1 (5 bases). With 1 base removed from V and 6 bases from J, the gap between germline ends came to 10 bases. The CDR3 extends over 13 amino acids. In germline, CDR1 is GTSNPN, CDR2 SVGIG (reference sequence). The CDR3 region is CAWSGGWGQPQHF. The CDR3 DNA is TGTGCCTGGAGTGGGGGCTGGGGTCAGCCCCAGCATTTT.

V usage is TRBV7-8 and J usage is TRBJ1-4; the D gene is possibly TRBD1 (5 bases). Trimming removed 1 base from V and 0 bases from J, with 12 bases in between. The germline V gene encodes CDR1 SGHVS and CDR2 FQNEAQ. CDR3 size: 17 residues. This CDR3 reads CASSLGVRGTTNEKLFF. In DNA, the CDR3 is TGTGCCAGCAGCTTAGGGGTTCGGGGCACAACTAATGAAAAACTGTTTTTT.